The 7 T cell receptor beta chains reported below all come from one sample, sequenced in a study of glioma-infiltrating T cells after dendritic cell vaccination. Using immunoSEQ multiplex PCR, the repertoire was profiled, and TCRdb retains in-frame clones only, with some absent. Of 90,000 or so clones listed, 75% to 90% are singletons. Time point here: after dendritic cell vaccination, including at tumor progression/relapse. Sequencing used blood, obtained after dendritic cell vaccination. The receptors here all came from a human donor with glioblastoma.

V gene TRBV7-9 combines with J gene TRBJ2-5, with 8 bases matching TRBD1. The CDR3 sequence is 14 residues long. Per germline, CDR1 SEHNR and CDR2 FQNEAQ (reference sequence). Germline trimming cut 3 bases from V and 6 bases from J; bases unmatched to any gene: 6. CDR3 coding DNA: TGTGCCAGCAGCTTCGGACAGGGAATACAGACCCAGTACTTC. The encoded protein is CASSFGQGIQTQYF.

CDR3 sequence (DNA): TGCAGCGCGGGGGTGGGGACAGGGGTCGCAGATACGCAGTATTTT. The encoded protein is CSAGVGTGVADTQYF. This chain uses TRBV29-1 with TRBJ2-3, with TRBD1 identical over 10 bases. In germline, CDR1 is SQVTM, CDR2 ANQGSEA. Trimming at V came to 7 bases and at J to 4 bases, leaving 11 bases not matched to a gene. The CDR3 spans 15 residues.

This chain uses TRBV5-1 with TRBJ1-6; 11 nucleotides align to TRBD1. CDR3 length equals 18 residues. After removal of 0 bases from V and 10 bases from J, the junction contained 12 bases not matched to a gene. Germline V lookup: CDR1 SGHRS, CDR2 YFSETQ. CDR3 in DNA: TGCGCCAGCAGCTTGGACTGGACAGGGGGCCCTTCGTTATCACCCCTCCACTTT. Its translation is CASSLDWTGGPSLSPLHF.

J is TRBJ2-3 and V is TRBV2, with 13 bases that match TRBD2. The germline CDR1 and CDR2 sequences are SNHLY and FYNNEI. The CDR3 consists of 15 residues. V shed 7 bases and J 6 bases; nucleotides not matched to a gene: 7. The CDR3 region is CASNILAGGGDTQYF. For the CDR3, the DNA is TGTGCCAGCAATATACTAGCGGGAGGGGGGGATACGCAGTATTTT. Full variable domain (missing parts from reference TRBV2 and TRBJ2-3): EPEVTQTPSHQVTQMGQEVILRCVPISNHLYFYWYRQILGQKVEFLVSFYNNEISEKSEIFDDQFSVERPDGSNFTLKIRSTKLEDSAMYFCASNILAGGGDTQYFGPGTRLTVL.

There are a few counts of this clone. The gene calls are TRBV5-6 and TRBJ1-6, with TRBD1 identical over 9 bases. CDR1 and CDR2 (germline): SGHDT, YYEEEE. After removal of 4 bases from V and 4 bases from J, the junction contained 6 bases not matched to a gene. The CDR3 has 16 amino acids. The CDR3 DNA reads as TGTGCCAGCAGCGTGGACAGGGGCTTGTATAATTCACCCCTCCACTTT. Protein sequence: CASSVDRGLYNSPLHF.

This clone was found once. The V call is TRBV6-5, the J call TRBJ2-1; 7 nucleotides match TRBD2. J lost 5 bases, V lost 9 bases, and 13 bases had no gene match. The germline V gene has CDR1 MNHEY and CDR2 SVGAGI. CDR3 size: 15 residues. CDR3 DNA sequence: TGTGCCAGTAGGTGGGGGGGTGAACTCGACAATGAGCAGTTCTTC. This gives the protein CASRWGGELDNEQFF.

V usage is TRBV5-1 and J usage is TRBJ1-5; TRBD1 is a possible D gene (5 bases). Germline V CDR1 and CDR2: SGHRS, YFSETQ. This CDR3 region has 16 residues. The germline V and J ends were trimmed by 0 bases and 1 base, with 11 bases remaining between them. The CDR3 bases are TGCGCCAGCAGCTTGGAGGGTCCAGGGAGCAATCAGCCCCAGCATTTT. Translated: CASSLEGPGSNQPQHF.